Below, 5 T cell receptor beta chains from the same sample are listed, as sequenced in a study of shared clonotypes between healthy human individuals. Clones were read by immunoSEQ multiplex PCR, and TCRdb kept only the in-frame ones, dropping some. The sample lists about 600,000 clones; about 96% were seen once. The sample was naive CD4+ T cells sorted from blood. Subset: CD45RA+ positively selected. The origin of the receptors is a woman aged 25 to 39 in good health.

The chain combines TRBV7-8 with TRBJ2-2; 8 bases are shared with TRBD2. After removal of 1 base from V and 4 bases from J, the junction contained 2 bases not matched to a gene. In germline, CDR1 is SGHVS, CDR2 FQNEAQ. The CDR3 covers 15 residues. The CDR3 region is CASSLEGLGTGELFF. CDR3 nucleotide sequence: TGTGCCAGCAGCTTAGAGGGACTAGGCACCGGGGAGCTGTTTTTT.

The V gene is TRBV27, the J gene TRBJ2-2, with 12 bases aligning to TRBD2. After removal of 3 bases from V and 4 bases from J, the junction contained 6 bases not matched to a gene. Germline V gene sequence: CDR1 MNHEY, CDR2 SMNVEV (reference sequence). CDR3 length: 17 amino acids. As DNA, the CDR3 is TGTGCCAGCAGTTTCAGTCGACTAGCGGGAGTCACCGGGGAGCTGTTTTTT. Translating it yields CASSFSRLAGVTGELFF.

J is TRBJ2-2 and V is TRBV2; D gene ambiguous. The germline V and J ends were trimmed by 6 bases and 2 bases, with 7 bases remaining between them. The germline CDR1 and CDR2 sequences are SNHLY and FYNNEI. This CDR3 contains 13 residues. CDR3 nucleotides: TGTGCCAGCAGAACAGCCAACACCGGGGAGCTGTTTTTT. Translated, it gives CASRTANTGELFF.

The chain carries TRBV2 and TRBJ2-1; 13 nucleotides match TRBD2. This CDR3 has 18 residues. After removal of 5 bases from V and 9 bases from J, the junction contained 16 bases not matched to a gene. CDR1 is SNHLY, CDR2 FYNNEI, per germline. CDR3 DNA sequence: TGTGCCAGCAGTTTAATAGGACAGGGAGGACTAGCGGGAGTTGAGCAGTTCTTC. It encodes CASSLIGQGGLAGVEQFF.

The CDR3 region has the DNA TGCGCCAGCAGCCAGGGGGGGGTAGGACTAGCGACCTCCTACGAGCAGTACTTC. This translates into CASSQGGVGLATSYEQYF. The rearrangement uses TRBV4-1 and TRBJ2-7; 9 bases are a match to TRBD2. Trimming took 3 bases from V and 0 from J; bases not matched to a gene: 12. Germline assignment: CDR1 MGHRA and CDR2 YSYEKL. The CDR3 length is 18 residues.